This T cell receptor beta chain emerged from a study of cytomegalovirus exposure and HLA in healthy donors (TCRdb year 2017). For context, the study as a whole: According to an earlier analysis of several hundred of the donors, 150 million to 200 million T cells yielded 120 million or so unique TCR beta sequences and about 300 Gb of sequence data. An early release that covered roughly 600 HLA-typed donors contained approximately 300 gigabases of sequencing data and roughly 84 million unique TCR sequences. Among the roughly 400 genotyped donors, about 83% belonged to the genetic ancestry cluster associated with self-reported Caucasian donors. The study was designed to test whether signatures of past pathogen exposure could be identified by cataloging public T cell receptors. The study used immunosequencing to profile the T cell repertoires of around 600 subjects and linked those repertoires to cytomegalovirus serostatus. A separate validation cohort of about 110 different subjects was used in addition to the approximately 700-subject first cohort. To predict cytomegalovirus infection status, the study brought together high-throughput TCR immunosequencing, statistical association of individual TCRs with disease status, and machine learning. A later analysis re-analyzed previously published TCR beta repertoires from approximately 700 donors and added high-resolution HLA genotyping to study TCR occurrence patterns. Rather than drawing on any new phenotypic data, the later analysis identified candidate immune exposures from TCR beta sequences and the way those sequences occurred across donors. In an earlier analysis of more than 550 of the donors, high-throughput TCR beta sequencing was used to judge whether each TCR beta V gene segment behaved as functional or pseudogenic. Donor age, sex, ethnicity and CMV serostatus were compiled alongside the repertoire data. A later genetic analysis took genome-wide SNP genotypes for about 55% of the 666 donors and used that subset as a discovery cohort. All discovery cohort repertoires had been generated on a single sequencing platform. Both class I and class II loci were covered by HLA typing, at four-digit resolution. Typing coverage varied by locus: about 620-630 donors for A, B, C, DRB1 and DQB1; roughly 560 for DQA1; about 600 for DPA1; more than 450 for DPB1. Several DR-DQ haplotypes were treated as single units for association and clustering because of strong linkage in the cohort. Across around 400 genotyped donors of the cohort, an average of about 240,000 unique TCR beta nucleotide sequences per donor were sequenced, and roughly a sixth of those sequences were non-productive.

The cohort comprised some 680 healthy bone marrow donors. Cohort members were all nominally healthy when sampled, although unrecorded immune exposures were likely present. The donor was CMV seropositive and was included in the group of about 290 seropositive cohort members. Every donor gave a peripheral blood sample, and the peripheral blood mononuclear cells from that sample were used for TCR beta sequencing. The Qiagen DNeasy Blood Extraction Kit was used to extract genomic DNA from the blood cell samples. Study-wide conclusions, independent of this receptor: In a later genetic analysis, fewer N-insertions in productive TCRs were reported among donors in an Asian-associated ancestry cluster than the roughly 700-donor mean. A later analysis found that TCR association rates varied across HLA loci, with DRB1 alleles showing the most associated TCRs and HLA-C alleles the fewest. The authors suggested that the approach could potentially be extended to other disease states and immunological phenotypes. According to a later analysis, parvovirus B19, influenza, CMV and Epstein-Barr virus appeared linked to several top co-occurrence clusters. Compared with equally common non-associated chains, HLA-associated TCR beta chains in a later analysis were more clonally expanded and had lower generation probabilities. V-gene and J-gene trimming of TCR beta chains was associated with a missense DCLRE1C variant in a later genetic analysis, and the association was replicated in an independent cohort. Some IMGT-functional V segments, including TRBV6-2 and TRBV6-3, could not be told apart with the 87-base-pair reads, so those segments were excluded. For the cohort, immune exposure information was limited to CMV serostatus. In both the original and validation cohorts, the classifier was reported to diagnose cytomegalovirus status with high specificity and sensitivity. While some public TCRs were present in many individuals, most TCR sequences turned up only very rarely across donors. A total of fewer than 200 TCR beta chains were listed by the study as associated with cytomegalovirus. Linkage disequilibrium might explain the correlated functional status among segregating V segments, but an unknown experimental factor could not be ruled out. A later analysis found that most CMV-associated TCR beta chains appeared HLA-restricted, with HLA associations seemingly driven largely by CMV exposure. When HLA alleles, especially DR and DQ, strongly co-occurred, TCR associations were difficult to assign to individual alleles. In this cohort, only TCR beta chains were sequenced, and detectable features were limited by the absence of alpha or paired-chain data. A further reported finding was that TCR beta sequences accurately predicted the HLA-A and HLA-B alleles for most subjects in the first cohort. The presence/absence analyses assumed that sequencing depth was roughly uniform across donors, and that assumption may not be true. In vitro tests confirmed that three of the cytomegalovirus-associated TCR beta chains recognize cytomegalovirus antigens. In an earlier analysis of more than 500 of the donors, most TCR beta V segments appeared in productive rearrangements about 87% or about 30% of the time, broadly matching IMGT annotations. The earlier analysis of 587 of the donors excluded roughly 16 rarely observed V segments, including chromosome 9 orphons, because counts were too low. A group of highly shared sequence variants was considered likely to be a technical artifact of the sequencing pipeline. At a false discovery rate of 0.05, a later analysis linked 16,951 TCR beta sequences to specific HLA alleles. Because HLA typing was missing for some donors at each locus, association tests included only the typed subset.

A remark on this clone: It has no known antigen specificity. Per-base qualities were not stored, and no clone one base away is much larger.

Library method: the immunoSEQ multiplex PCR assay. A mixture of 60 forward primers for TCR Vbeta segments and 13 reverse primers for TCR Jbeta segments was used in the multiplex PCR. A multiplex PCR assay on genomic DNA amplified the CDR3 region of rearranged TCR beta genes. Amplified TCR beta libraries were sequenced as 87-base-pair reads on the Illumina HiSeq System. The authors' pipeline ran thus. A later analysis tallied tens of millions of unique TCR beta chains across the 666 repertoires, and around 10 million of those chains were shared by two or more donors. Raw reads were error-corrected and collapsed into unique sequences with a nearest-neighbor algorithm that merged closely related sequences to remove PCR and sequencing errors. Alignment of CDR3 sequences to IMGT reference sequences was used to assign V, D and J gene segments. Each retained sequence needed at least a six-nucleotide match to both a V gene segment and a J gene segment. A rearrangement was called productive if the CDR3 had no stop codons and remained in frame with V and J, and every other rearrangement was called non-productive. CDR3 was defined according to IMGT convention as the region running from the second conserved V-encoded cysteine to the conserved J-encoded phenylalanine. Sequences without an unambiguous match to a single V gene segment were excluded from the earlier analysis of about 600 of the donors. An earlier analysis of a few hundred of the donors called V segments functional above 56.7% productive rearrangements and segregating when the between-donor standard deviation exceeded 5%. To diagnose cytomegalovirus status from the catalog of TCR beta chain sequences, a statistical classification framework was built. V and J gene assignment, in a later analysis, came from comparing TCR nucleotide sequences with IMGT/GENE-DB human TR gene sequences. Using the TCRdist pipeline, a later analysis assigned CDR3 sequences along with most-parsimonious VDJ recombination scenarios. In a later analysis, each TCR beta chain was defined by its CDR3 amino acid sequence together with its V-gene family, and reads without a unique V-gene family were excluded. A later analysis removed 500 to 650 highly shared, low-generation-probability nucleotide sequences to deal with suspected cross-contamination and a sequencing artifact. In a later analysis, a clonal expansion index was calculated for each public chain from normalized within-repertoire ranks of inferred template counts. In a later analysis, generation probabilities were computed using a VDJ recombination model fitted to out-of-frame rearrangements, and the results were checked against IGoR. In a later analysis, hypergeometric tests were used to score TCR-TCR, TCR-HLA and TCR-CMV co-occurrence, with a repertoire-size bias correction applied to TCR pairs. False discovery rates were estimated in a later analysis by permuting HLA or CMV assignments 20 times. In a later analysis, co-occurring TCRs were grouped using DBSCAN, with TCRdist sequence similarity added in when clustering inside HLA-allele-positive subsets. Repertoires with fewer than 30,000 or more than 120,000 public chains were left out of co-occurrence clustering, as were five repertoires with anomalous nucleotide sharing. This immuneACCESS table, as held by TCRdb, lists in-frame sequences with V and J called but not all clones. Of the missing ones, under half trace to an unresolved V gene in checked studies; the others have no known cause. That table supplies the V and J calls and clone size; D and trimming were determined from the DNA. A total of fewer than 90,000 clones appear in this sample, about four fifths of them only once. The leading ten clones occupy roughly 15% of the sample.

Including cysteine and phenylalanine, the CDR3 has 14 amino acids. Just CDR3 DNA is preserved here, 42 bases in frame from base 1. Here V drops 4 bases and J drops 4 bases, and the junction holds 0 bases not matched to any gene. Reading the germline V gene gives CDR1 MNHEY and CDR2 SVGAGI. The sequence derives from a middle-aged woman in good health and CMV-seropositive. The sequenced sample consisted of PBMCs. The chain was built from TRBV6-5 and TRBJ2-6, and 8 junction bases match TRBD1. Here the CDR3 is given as CASSWDRGANVLTF. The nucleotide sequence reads TGTGCCAGCAGTTGGGACAGGGGGGCCAACGTCCTGACTTTC.